This is a list of T cell receptor beta chains from one sample in a study of cytomegalovirus exposure and HLA in healthy donors. TCRdb keeps only in-frame clones here, not all; method: immunoSEQ multiplex PCR. The sample includes about 140,000 clones, approximately 78% of them seen just once. What was sequenced was PBMCs. The receptors here all came from a female donor in good health and CMV-seronegative. The CDR3 runs from the conserved cysteine through the conserved F or W. A D gene is named only where the DNA matches it firmly. Rows may omit the clone size; those that give it use once, few, many or a size class.

TRBV7-9	TRBJ2-7	12	NA	NA	TGTGCCAGCAGCTTAGGCAAGTACGAGCAGTACTTC	CASSLGKYEQYF
TRBV27	TRBJ2-7	16	NA	NA	TGTGCCAGCAGTTTATCTAGCGGAGGTCCCCCCCTCGAGCAGTACTTC	CASSLSSGGPPLEQYF
TRBV5-1	TRBJ2-1	18	once	NA	TGCGCCAGCAGCTACGGGACCGAGGCGGGACAGCTATACAATGAGCAGTTCTTC	CASSYGTEAGQLYNEQFF
TRBV4-1	TRBJ2-7	15	NA	TRBD1	TGCGCCAGCAGCCAAGAACCCTTCGGACAGGACGAGCAGTACTTC	CASSQEPFGQDEQYF
TRBV28	TRBJ2-2	16	NA	NA	TGTGCCAGCACCTTACCCGGGACACTGAACACCGGGGAGCTGTTTTTT	CASTLPGTLNTGELFF
TRBV19	TRBJ2-1	14	NA	TRBD2	TGTGCCAGTAGGGAGCGGGGGGGCTCTTATGAGCAGTTCTTC	CASRERGGSYEQFF
TRBV5-1	TRBJ1-1	14	NA	TRBD1	TGCGCCAGCAGCTGGACAGGGCTGAACACTGAAGCTTTCTTT	CASSWTGLNTEAFF
TRBV27	TRBJ2-5	17	NA	TRBD2	TGTGCCAGCAGCCAATACCGTGGCGGGAGCTCGTCAGAGACCCAGTACTTC	CASSQYRGGSSSETQYF
TRBV7-2	TRBJ2-7	16	NA	NA	TGTGCCAGCAGTTACCCCAAGGGGCGACGCTTATACGAGCAGTACTTC	CASSYPKGRRLYEQYF
TRBV28	TRBJ2-3	15	NA	TRBD1	TGTGCCAGCAGTTTAAGGACAGGGATCACAGATACGCAGTATTTT	CASSLRTGITDTQYF
TRBV10-3	TRBJ2-1	15	NA	TRBD2	TGTGCCATCAGCGGACTAGCGGGAGTTTTGGATGAGCAGTTCTTC	CAISGLAGVLDEQFF
TRBV19	TRBJ2-5	16	NA	TRBD2	TGTGCCAGTAGTTCACACCTAGCGGGAGAATCGGGGACCCAGTACTTC	CASSSHLAGESGTQYF
TRBV14	TRBJ2-5	14	once	NA	TGTGCCAGCAGCCAAGCAGGGGCATACGGGTCCCAGTACTTC	CASSQAGAYGSQYF
TRBV6-5	TRBJ2-7	15	NA	NA	TGTGCCAGCAGTTACTCTCAGGGTAGCTCCTACGAGCAGTACTTC	CASSYSQGSSYEQYF
TRBV28	TRBJ1-2	16	NA	NA	TGTGCCAGCAGTTTGTTTAGGGGGTCTTACGACTATGGCTACACCTTC	CASSLFRGSYDYGYTF
TRBV28	TRBJ1-5	18	NA	NA	TGTGCCAGCCCCCCATCGTATGTGGAGGAACTTAGCAATCAGCCCCAGCATTTT	CASPPSYVEELSNQPQHF
TRBV9	TRBJ2-7	15	few	TRBD2	TGTGCCAGCAGCGGCTCGGGACTACCGGGAGACGAGCAGTACTTC	CASSGSGLPGDEQYF
TRBV18	TRBJ1-2	14	NA	NA	TGTGCCAGCTCACCACCTCCAGGGGTCTATGGCTACACCTTC	CASSPPPGVYGYTF
TRBV11-2	TRBJ1-6	15	NA	NA	TGTGCCAGCAGCTTAAGGAGGGGAAATAATTCACCCCTCCACTTT	CASSLRRGNNSPLHF
TRBV5-1	TRBJ1-2	16	NA	NA	TGCGCCAGCAGCTTGCAAATGGGCCTAGGTGGAGGAGGCTACACCTTC	CASSLQMGLGGGGYTF
TRBV6-4	TRBJ2-7	15	NA	TRBD1	TGTGCCAGCAGCGCGGACAGGAGCACCTCCTACGAGCAGTACTTC	CASSADRSTSYEQYF
TRBV30	TRBJ1-5	15	NA	TRBD1	TGTGCCTGGAGCCTCGGACAGGGCGGCAATCAGCCCCAGCATTTT	CAWSLGQGGNQPQHF
TRBV28	TRBJ1-5	18	NA	TRBD1	TGTGCCAGCAGCCGGAGAGGGGGGACAGGGAATAGCAATCAGCCCCAGCATTTT	CASSRRGGTGNSNQPQHF
TRBV9	TRBJ1-2	13	NA	NA	TGTGCCAGCAGCCGGGATATGGGATGGGGCTACACCTTC	CASSRDMGWGYTF
TRBV7-9	TRBJ2-7	17	NA	TRBD2	TGTGCCAGCAGCTGGACTAGCGGGGGGGCCCTGGTATACGAGCAGTACTTC	CASSWTSGGALVYEQYF
TRBV30	TRBJ1-1	13	NA	TRBD1	TGTGCCTGGGACAGGGGGCGAAGGACTGAAGCTTTCTTT	CAWDRGRRTEAFF
TRBV28	TRBJ1-4	15	NA	NA	TGTGCCAGCAGCAAAACCGACAGTAGAACTGAAAAACTGTTTTTT	CASSKTDSRTEKLFF
TRBV10-3	TRBJ1-1	15	NA	NA	TGTGCCATCAGGGGAGAGAGGAGAACGAACACTGAAGCTTTCTTT	CAIRGERRTNTEAFF
TRBV28	TRBJ2-7	16	NA	TRBD1	TGTGCCAGCAGTTTAAGGGGGCGACAGGGGTACTACGAGCAGTACTTC	CASSLRGRQGYYEQYF
TRBV2	TRBJ1-6	15	many	TRBD1	TGTGCCAGCAGGGGACAGGGGAGATATAATTCACCCCTCCACTTT	CASRGQGRYNSPLHF
TRBV6-5	TRBJ1-1	14	NA	TRBD1	TGTGCCAGCAGTTACGGGGTTGGGACAGGCGAGGCTTTCTTT	CASSYGVGTGEAFF
TRBV7-3	TRBJ2-2	16	NA	NA	TGTGCCAGTGGCCCCGTTGGCGGACTCAACACCGGGGAGCTGTTTTTT	CASGPVGGLNTGELFF